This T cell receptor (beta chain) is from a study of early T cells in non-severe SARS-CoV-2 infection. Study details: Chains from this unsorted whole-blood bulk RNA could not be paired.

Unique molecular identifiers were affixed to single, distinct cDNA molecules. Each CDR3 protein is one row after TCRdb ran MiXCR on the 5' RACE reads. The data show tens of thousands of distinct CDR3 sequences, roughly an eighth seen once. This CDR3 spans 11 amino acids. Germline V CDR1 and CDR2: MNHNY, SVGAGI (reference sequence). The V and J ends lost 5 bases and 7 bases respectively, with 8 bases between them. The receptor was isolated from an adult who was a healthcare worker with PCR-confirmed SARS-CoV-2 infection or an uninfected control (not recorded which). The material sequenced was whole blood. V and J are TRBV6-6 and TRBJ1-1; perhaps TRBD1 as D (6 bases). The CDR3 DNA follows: TGTGCCAGCAGTCCAGGGGTTGAAGCTTTCTTT. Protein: CASSPGVEAFF.